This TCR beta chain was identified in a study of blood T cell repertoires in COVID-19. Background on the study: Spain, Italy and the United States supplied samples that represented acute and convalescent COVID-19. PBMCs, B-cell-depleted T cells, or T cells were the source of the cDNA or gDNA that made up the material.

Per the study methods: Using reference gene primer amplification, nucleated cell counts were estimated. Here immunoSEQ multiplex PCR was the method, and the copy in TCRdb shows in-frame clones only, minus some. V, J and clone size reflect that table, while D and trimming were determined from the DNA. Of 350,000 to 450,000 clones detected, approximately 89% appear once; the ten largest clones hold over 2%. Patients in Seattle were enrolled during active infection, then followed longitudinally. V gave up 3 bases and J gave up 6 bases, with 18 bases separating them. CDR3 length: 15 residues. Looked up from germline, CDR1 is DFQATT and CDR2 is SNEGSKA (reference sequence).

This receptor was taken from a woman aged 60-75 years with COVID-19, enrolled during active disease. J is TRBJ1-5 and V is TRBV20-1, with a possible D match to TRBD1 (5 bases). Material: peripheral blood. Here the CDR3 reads CSASGGWGGVQPQHF. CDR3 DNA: TGCAGTGCTAGTGGGGGATGGGGCGGAGTTCAGCCCCAGCATTTT.